The clone carrying this T cell receptor (beta chain) was seen many times. The antigen is undetermined. Germline CDR1 and CDR2: SNHLY and FYNNEI. The CDR3 loop spans 11 amino acids. The V end lost 2 bases, the J end lost 6 bases, and 3 bases lay between the germline ends. This sample is part of a study of breast tumors, draining lymph nodes, adjacent tissues. Overall study results and limits: Data fit most tumor T cells coming from lymph node, expanding in tumor. Compared with lymph nodes, tumors were less diverse; compared with nontumor tissue, more. Luminal-like breast cancer showed significantly greater tumor-nontumor repertoire similarity than basal-like breast cancer did. The lymph node origin of tumor T cells was framed as consistent with a hypothesis, not demonstrated.

Breast cancer patients provided tissue from their axillary draining lymph nodes. In TCRdb, the multiplex PCR reads were re-called with MiXCR into one record per CDR3 protein. The sample includes 150,000 to 200,000 distinct CDR3 sequences, 33% seen only once; the top ten take around 4.5%. The chain combines TRBV2 with TRBJ2-3; D unclear. The origin of this receptor is a female donor with breast cancer. Some clones in this sample may be carry-over from other donors' samples. Sample: axillary lymph node tissue. The CDR3 loop reads CASSEMDTQYF. DNA for the CDR3: TGTGCCAGCAGTGAAATGGATACGCAGTATTTT.